These T cell receptor beta chains were read from a single sample in a study of B cell selection in AIRE deficiency. The assay was immunoSEQ multiplex PCR, and TCRdb's table has in-frame clones only and misses some. The repertoire includes around 23,000 clones, 95% to 96% of them detected once, and less than 0.25% sits in the top ten. The sample comprised CD4+CD127+ conventional T cells sorted from PBMCs. These receptors came from a human donor in good health. The CDR3 runs from the conserved cysteine through the conserved F or W. D genes are given only for firm matches. Not all rows give a size; the values are once, few, many and, for expanded clones, a class.

length	J	V	D	size	DNA	CDR3
15	TRBJ2-7	TRBV19	.	.	TGTGCCAGTAGTATCCCTGGGAACCCCCTCTACGAGCAGTACTTC	CASSIPGNPLYEQYF
19	TRBJ2-1	TRBV18	TRBD2	.	TGTGCCAGCTCACCGAGGCGGGGGGGCCAGAGTGGGATCTACAATGAGCAGTTCTTC	CASSPRRGGQSGIYNEQFF
17	TRBJ2-7	TRBV10-1	.	.	TGCGCCAGCAGTGAGTCAGGGGGTAAGGACGGAGTCTACGAGCAGTACTTC	CASSESGGKDGVYEQYF
15	TRBJ1-6	TRBV18	.	.	TGTGCCAGCTCACCCGAGCAGCTCTATAATTCACCCCTCCACTTT	CASSPEQLYNSPLHF
13	TRBJ1-1	TRBV5-1	TRBD1	.	TGCGCCAGCAGCAAACAGGGGGACACTGAAGCTTTCTTT	CASSKQGDTEAFF
16	TRBJ2-1	TRBV19	.	.	TGTGCCAGACGCCCCCGCAAAGTTAGCTCCTACAATGAGCAGTTCTTC	CARRPRKVSSYNEQFF
16	TRBJ2-7	TRBV28	TRBD2	once	TGTGCCAGCAGTCTACTTAGCGGGAGGGCGATCTACGAGCAGTACTTC	CASSLLSGRAIYEQYF
13	TRBJ2-7	TRBV7-9	.	.	TGTGCCAGCGAGCCGGTGGGCTCCTACGAGCAGTACTTC	CASEPVGSYEQYF
15	TRBJ1-5	TRBV6-9	TRBD1	.	TGTGCCAGCAGTTACCGCCCGGGCCGACAGGGTTCCCAGCATTTT	CASSYRPGRQGSQHF
14	TRBJ2-1	TRBV19	.	.	TGTGCCAGTATCGGGCTACTAGCTCCCAATGAGCAGTTCTTC	CASIGLLAPNEQFF
12	TRBJ2-7	TRBV6-5	.	once	TGTGCCAGCAGTTACGCACCGTTCGAGCAGTACTTC	CASSYAPFEQYF
15	TRBJ2-5	TRBV29-1	.	.	TGCAGCGTTGGATCGGGAGCGTCGATGAGGGAGACCCAGTACTTC	CSVGSGASMRETQYF
15	TRBJ2-2	TRBV11-3	TRBD2	few	TGTGCCAGCAGCCCAGGACTAGGAACGACCGGGGAGCTGTTTTTT	CASSPGLGTTGELFF
14	TRBJ2-7	TRBV5-1	.	.	TGCGCCAGCCAAAGTGGCGGGATAACCTACGAGCAGTACTTC	CASQSGGITYEQYF
16	TRBJ1-2	TRBV11-2	.	.	TGTGCCAGCAGCTTAGTTAGGTTATCAGCTAACTATGGCTACACCTTC	CASSLVRLSANYGYTF
12	TRBJ2-7	TRBV7-2	.	.	TGTGCCAGCAGCGCGGGGACTTCCCTGGAGTACTTC	CASSAGTSLEYF
14	TRBJ2-1	TRBV19	.	.	TGTGCCAGTAGCTCTGTTAACGGACACAATGAGCAGTTCTTC	CASSSVNGHNEQFF
11	TRBJ2-7	TRBV20-1	.	.	TGCAGTGCTGCAAGAAGTTACGAGCAGTACTTC	CSAARSYEQYF
12	TRBJ2-1	TRBV7-9	.	.	TGTGCCAGCAGCTTCGTGGTTGGGGTCTGGTTCTTC	CASSFVVGVWFF
15	TRBJ2-2	TRBV11-2	TRBD2	.	TGTGCCAGCAGCTTAGGACTAGCGAGCACCGGGGAGCTGTTTTTT	CASSLGLASTGELFF
14	TRBJ2-7	TRBV2	.	.	TGTGCCAGCAACATACAGGGGGGGATCTACGAGCAGTACTTC	CASNIQGGIYEQYF
13	TRBJ1-1	TRBV6-6	.	.	TGTGCCAGCAGTTACTCTGTTGGGGGGCGGGCTTTCTTT	CASSYSVGGRAFF
14	TRBJ1-4	TRBV5-1	.	.	TGCGCCAGCAGCGCGGACTCAACTAATGAAAAACTGTTTTTT	CASSADSTNEKLFF
13	TRBJ2-2	TRBV29-1	.	.	TGCAGCGTTGAGACGGCAAACACCGGGGAGCTGTTTTTT	CSVETANTGELFF
19	TRBJ1-2	TRBV6-1	.	.	TGTGCCAGCAGTGAACGGGAATACGGGAGCAGGGTTCGAGTGAGTGTATACACCTTC	CASSEREYGSRVRVSVYTF
15	TRBJ1-2	TRBV5-4	.	.	TGTGCCAGCAGCTTGGCTGGGGGGAATTCCTATGGCTACACCTTC	CASSLAGGNSYGYTF
16	TRBJ2-7	TRBV10-1	TRBD1	.	TGCGCCAGCAGTGAGACCGATGGGACAGGGGATTACGAGCAGTACTTC	CASSETDGTGDYEQYF
14	TRBJ2-2	TRBV7-6	TRBD2	.	TGTGCCAGCAGCTGGGAGGGTGGCACCGGGGAGCTGTTTTTT	CASSWEGGTGELFF
16	TRBJ1-6	TRBV5-1	.	.	TGCGCCAGCAGCGTGTCAGGGAGCTCCTATAATTCACCCCTCCACTTT	CASSVSGSSYNSPLHF
11	TRBJ2-7	TRBV7-9	.	.	TGTGCCAGCAGTATCGAGGGGGTGCAGTACTTC	CASSIEGVQYF
17	TRBJ1-5	TRBV28	.	.	TGTGCCAGCAGTTTATTGGTGCGGGGGCGTTCGGGCCAGCCCCAGCATTTT	CASSLLVRGRSGQPQHF
13	TRBJ2-7	TRBV27	.	.	TGTGCCAGCAGCCGGGACAATGCCTACGAGCAGTACTTC	CASSRDNAYEQYF
13	TRBJ1-2	TRBV19	.	.	TGTGCCAGTAGTATAGGAAGGGAAAATGGCTACACCTTC	CASSIGRENGYTF
16	TRBJ2-3	TRBV11-2	.	.	TGTGCCAGCAGCTTAGATATAGGGGGGGCTGCAGATACGCAGTATTTT	CASSLDIGGAADTQYF
12	TRBJ2-7	TRBV30	.	.	TGTGCCTGGAGTGGCAGGGTAAACGAGCAGTACTTC	CAWSGRVNEQYF
16	TRBJ1-3	TRBV10-3	.	.	TGTGCCGGCCCCCGGGACACGTCTCAATCTGGAAACACCATATATTTT	CAGPRDTSQSGNTIYF
16	TRBJ2-3	TRBV9	TRBD2	.	TGTGCCAGCAGCACGACTAGCGGGAGGGCCGGAGATACGCAGTATTTT	CASSTTSGRAGDTQYF